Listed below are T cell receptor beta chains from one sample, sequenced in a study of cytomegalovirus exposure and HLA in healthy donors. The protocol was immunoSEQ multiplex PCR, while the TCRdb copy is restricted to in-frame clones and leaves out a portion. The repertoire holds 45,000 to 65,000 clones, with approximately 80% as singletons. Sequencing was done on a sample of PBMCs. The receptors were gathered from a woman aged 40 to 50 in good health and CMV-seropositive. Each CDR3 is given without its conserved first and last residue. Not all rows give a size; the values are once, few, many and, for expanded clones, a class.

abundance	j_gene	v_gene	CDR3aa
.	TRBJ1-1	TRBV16	ASSQSGGYTEAF
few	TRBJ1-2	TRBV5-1	ASSPTGGGYGYT
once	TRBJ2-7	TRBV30	AWSNSVGGLESYEQY
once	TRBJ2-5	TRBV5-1	ASSWASGGAETQY
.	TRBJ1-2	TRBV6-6	ASSYSSQGHGYT
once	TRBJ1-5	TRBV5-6	ASSYRDSNQPQH
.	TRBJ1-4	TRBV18	ASSGRNNEKLF
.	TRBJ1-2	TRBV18	ASSPQADRGYGYT
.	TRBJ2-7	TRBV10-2	ASTLTGGYEQY
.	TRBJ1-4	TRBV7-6	ASSLGASNEKLF
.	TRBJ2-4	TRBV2	ASSEREAKNIQY
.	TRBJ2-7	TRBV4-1	ASSQEPGYEQY
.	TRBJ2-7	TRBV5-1	ASSLGGQGTYEQY
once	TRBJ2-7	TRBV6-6	ATALTGPLYEQY
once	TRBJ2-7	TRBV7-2	ASSLYLRDSYEQY
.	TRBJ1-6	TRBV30	AWSLSGLGNSPLH
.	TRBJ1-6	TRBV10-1	ASSDRDNSPLH
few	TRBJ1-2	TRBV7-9	ASSSTGSNYGYT
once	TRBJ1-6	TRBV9	ASSVGTSDNSPLH
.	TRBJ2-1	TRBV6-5	ASSQTGTGTKEQF
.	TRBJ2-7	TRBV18	ASSPPVSGSYEQY
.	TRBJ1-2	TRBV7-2	ASSLNLGDGYT
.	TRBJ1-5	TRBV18	ASSPSLYRAGGNQPQH
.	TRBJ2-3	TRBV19	ASSVLSGGPDTQY
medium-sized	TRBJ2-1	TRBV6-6	ATRTSGGAFLGEQF
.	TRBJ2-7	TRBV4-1	ASSQVTGGLYEQY
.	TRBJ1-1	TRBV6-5	ASSYLGDRADMAF
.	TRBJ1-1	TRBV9	ASSPTPAVRGTEAF
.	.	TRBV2	ASSDRQGREQY
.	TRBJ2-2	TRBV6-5	ASSYSSGRTGELF
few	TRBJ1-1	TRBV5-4	ASSLGTREAF
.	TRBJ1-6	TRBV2	ATKIGQWDNSPLH
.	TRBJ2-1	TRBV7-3	ASSFSGQGEPYNEQF
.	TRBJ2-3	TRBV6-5	AAGAWGDTQY
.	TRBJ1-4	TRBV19	ASSRLGEKLF
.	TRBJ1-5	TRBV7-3	ASSYTEGQPQH
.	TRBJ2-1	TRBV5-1	ASSLDLAGGAEQF
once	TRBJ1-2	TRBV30	AWSPGLYGYT
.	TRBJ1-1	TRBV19	ASSPGQGNTEAF
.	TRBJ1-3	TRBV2	ASTRSRVVENTIY
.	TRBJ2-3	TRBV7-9	ASRAVGQGATQY